This entry lists 21 T cell receptor beta chains sequenced from one sample in a study of T cells after yellow fever vaccination. TCRdb recomputed calls from the 5' RACE reads with MiXCR, one row per CDR3 protein. Of roughly 400,000 distinct CDR3 sequences detected, about 19% appear once; the ten largest clones hold over 15%. Here the sequenced sample was PBMCs, taken before the yellow fever booster vaccination. The receptors were sampled from a young man who received the YFV17D yellow fever vaccine.

J is TRBJ2-1 and V is TRBV7-2, with D hard to call. From germline, CDR1 is SGHTA and CDR2 FQGNSA. The CDR3 is made up of 12 amino acids. V was cut by 11 bases and J by 8 bases, with 16 bases left in between. CDR3 amino acids: CADHTLAYEQFF. Here the CDR3 DNA reads TGTGCCGACCACACCCTCGCCTATGAGCAGTTCTTC.

The rearrangement links TRBV4-3 to TRBJ2-3; TRBD2 aligns across 10 bases. Germline values: CDR1 LGHNA, CDR2 YSLEER. The V gene end was trimmed by 2 bases and the J gene end by 5 bases; junction bases not matched to a gene: 7. This CDR3 region has 16 residues. The CDR3 DNA is TGCGCCAGCAGCCAAAGCGGGGGGGCCGGCGAAGATACGCAGTATTTT. Translated: CASSQSGGAGEDTQYF.

This rearrangement joins TRBV20-1 to TRBJ2-7; the match to TRBD2 covers 9 bases. V was pared by 3 bases and J by 7 bases, with 10 bases of the junction left unmatched. The CDR3 has 14 amino acids. Per germline, CDR1 DFQATT and CDR2 SNEGSKA (reference sequence). CDR3 protein: CSASRLAVFGEQYV. The CDR3 DNA reads TGCAGTGCTAGCCGACTAGCGGTGTTTGGAGAGCAGTACGTC.

The J gene is TRBJ2-3, the V gene TRBV20-1; 15 bases fit TRBD2. The CDR3 extends over 14 amino acids. Germline V CDR1 and CDR2: DFQATT, SNEGSKA (reference sequence). As DNA, the CDR3 is TGCAGACCCCGGACTAGCGGGGGGGAGGATACGCAGTATTTT. The encoded protein is CRPRTSGGEDTQYF.

The V and J genes are TRBV5-1 and TRBJ2-3; 9 bases line up with TRBD2. The CDR3 loop spans 18 amino acids. Germline-derived CDR1 and CDR2 are SGHRS and YFSETQ. The V and J ends lost 0 bases and 2 bases, in that order; junction bases with no gene match: 10. The CDR3 bases are TGCGCCAGCAGCTTGGCCTTGCGGGAGGGGACGATCACAGATACGCAGTATTTT. Residues: CASSLALREGTITDTQYF.

Many counts were recorded for this clonotype. The chain recombines TRBV5-1 with TRBJ1-1; D is uncertain. The V end lost 0 bases, the J end lost 5 bases, and 8 bases lay between the germline ends. Germline V gives CDR1 SGHRS, CDR2 YFSETQ. The CDR3 has 13 residues. The CDR3 sequence is CASSLAVRTEAFF. In DNA, the CDR3 is TGCGCCAGCAGCTTGGCGGTGCGGACTGAAGCTTTCTTT.

Only a few counts were recorded for this clonotype. V gene TRBV5-1 combines with J gene TRBJ1-2; D gene unclear. The germline gives CDR1 SGHRS, CDR2 YFSETQ. The CDR3 is made up of 13 amino acids. The V and J ends lost 2 bases and 3 bases respectively, with 8 bases between them. The CDR3 protein is CASSLHTDYGYTF. The CDR3 nucleotides are TGCGCCAGCAGCTTACATACTGACTATGGCTACACCTTC.

V gene TRBV4-2 combines with J gene TRBJ2-3; D is unclear. Germline loops: CDR1 LGHNA, CDR2 YNFKEQ. V dropped 0 bases and J dropped 1 base, with 8 bases sitting between them. The CDR3 is 15 residues long. The CDR3: CASSQDSPRTDTQYF. The CDR3 nucleotides read TGTGCCAGCAGCCAAGATTCCCCCCGCACAGATACGCAGTATTTT.

The rearrangement joins TRBV19 to TRBJ1-6, with a possible D match to TRBD1 (5 bases). The ends were cut back, 10 bases at V and 5 bases at J, with 15 bases in the middle. The germline V gene encodes CDR1 LNHDA and CDR2 SQIVND (reference sequence). This CDR3 is 14 amino acids long. Here the CDR3 DNA reads TGTGCCACCACAGGAGGTAGAAATAATTCACCCCTCCACTTT. It yields the protein CATTGGRNNSPLHF.

This clonotype was observed at least ten times. The rearrangement joins TRBV28 to TRBJ1-5, with TRBD1 matching 7 bases. Germline V gives CDR1 MDHEN, CDR2 SYDVKM. This CDR3 contains 14 residues. The V segment lost 5 bases and the J segment 2 bases; nucleotides outside the gene matches: 3. CDR3 region: CASSPTGRNQPQHF. CDR3 bases: TGTGCCAGCAGTCCGACAGGGCGCAATCAGCCCCAGCATTTT.

The chain joins TRBV28 to TRBJ2-2; 7 bases map to TRBD2. Trimming cost V 3 bases and J 5 bases; bases outside gene matches: 18. Germline assignment: CDR1 MDHEN and CDR2 SYDVKM. The CDR3 runs to 19 residues. The DNA for the CDR3 is TGTGCCAGCAGTTTGGGGCCAGTATCGGAGCGGGGTTATACCGGGGAGCTGTTTTTT. This sequence encodes CASSLGPVSERGYTGELFF.

The gene calls are TRBV18 and TRBJ1-6; no clear D. CDR1 is KGHSH, CDR2 LQKENI, per germline. The CDR3 loop spans 11 amino acids. V was trimmed by 1 base and J by 13 bases, leaving 5 bases between them. The CDR3 protein is CASSPHRPLHF. CDR3 nucleotide sequence: TGTGCCAGCTCACCACATCGGCCCCTCCACTTT.

This clonotype was picked up a small number of times. This chain uses TRBV6-6 with TRBJ1-1; D is possibly TRBD1 (5 bases). The CDR3 sequence is 16 residues long. CDR1 and CDR2 (germline): MNHNY, SVGAGI (reference sequence). V was clipped by 4 bases and J by 3 bases, with 18 bases between them. Here the CDR3 reads CASSWPPGSSDTEAFF. The CDR3 nucleotides are TGTGCCAGCAGTTGGCCTCCAGGGTCTTCGGACACTGAAGCTTTCTTT.

This clonotype was seen a few times. The chain carries TRBV2 and TRBJ2-7; D is unresolved. Germline V gene data show CDR1 as SNHLY and CDR2 as FYNNEI. The V end lost 2 bases, the J end lost 3 bases, and 11 bases lay between the germline ends. The CDR3 runs 14 residues. The CDR3, as DNA: TGTGCCAGCAGTGAAAAATTACTGAACTACGAGCAGTACGTC. Residues: CASSEKLLNYEQYV.

A few counts support this clonotype. This chain connects TRBV5-1 to TRBJ1-1; TRBD1 might be the D (5 bases). The length of the CDR3 is 15 residues. The V gene lost 3 bases and the J gene lost 10 bases, with 22 bases spanning the gap. Germline V lookup: CDR1 SGHRS, CDR2 YFSETQ. The DNA of the CDR3 is TGCGCCAGCAGCTCGACAGACTATGGTGGACTAGGAGCTTTCTTT. This gives the protein CASSSTDYGGLGAFF.

This clonotype was seen a few times. This rearrangement joins TRBV12-3 or TRBV12-4 to TRBJ1-5; TRBD1 is a possible D gene (5 bases). Between the trimmed V and J ends, which lost 7 bases and 0 bases, there was a span of 16 bases. The CDR3 has 16 residues. CDR3 DNA: TGTGCCAGCACGCACACAGGAGGTTATAGCAATCAGCCCCAGCATTTT. Protein sequence: CASTHTGGYSNQPQHF.

This clonotype came up a few times. The chain combines TRBV6-6 with TRBJ1-1; a possible D gene is TRBD1 (5 bases). CDR1 and CDR2 from the germline V gene are MNHNY and SVGAGI (reference sequence). The CDR3 contains 15 residues. V lost 0 bases and J 6 bases, leaving 14 bases between the germline ends. The CDR3 loop is CASSYSPGGRPEAFF. CDR3 nucleotide sequence: TGTGCCAGCAGTTACTCTCCCGGGGGACGTCCTGAAGCTTTCTTT.

This clonotype was found a few times. This chain links TRBV29-1 with TRBJ2-3; D is possibly TRBD1 (5 bases). Germline-derived CDR1 and CDR2 are SQVTM and ANQGSEA. The V and J ends lost 1 base and 0 bases respectively, with 8 bases between them. The CDR3 is 14 residues long. In nucleotides, the CDR3 is TGCAGCGTTGAAGTGGGGCCCAGCACAGATACGCAGTATTTT. Its protein is CSVEVGPSTDTQYF.

The sample holds many counts of this clonotype. The CDR3 is CASRPTATDTQYF. CDR3 DNA sequence: TGTGCCAGCAGACCGACAGCCACAGATACGCAGTATTTT. The chain carries TRBV12-3 or TRBV12-4 and TRBJ2-3; maybe TRBD1 (5 bases). Trimming stripped 6 bases from V and 2 bases from J, with 9 bases between. This CDR3 comprises 13 residues.

The CDR3 DNA reads TGTGCCAGCAGTTTAGCGTCTCGCGGATCGACCCAGTACTTC. It specifies CASSLASRGSTQYF. This sequence joins TRBV12-3 or TRBV12-4 and TRBJ2-5; D remains unclear. V was cut by 0 bases and J by 7 bases, with 12 bases left in between. The CDR3 is 14 amino acids.

Remarks on this clonotype: One end of the junction is discordant with germline, which a read error may explain. The J gene is TRBJ2-7, the V gene TRBV4-3, with 9 bases that match TRBD2. Germline CDR1 reads LGHNA; CDR2 reads YSLEER. This CDR3 is built from 15 residues. CDR3 coding DNA: TGCGCCAGCAGCCAAGATTATGCTAGCGGGGCCCTCCCGAACTTC. Protein product: CASSQDYASGALPNF.